One and the same sample provided the 30 T cell receptor beta chains below, sequenced in a study of molecular identifiers for immune sequencing clone quantification (dated by TCRdb to 2017 to 2018). Library preparation was by PCR. Sequencing used a NextSeq 500. TCRdb reanalyzed the raw reads on its own, using fastp at Q25 for trimming and MiXCR for clone calling, and kept in-frame beta chains. Every CDR3 protein is listed once, alongside the most common genes and DNA of its rows. This sample lists around 460,000 distinct CDR3 sequences; 25% were detected once. Over 0.6% of the sample is in the top ten clones. Sequenced: naive CD8+ T cells from blood, with Jurkat cell RNA spiked in. This sample's cell subset or site label indicates: FACS-sorted CD8+CD4-CCR7+CD45RA+ naive T cells. The receptors come from a human donor in good health. Some libraries in this study had Jurkat cell RNA spiked in.

The chain has TRBV11-2 and TRBJ2-7; no firm D call. The germline CDR1 and CDR2 sequences are SGHAT and FQNNGV. The ends were cut back, 2 bases at V and 0 bases at J, with 17 bases in the middle. The CDR3 sequence is 17 residues long. This CDR3 is CASSLTVVPVSSYEQYF. In DNA, the CDR3 is TGTGCCAGCAGCTTAACGGTAGTTCCCGTAAGCTCCTACGAGCAGTACTTC.

This clonotype was detected only a few times. Here the CDR3 DNA reads TGCAGTGCTCCCGACCTGGATACGCAGTATTTT. Amino acids: CSAPDLDTQYF. V usage is TRBV20-1 and J usage is TRBJ2-3; D unresolved. The V end lost 5 bases, the J end lost 6 bases, and 9 bases lay between the germline ends. The CDR3 is made up of 11 amino acids. The germline gives CDR1 DFQATT, CDR2 SNEGSKA (reference sequence).

The CDR3 DNA is TGTGCCAGTACGCCAGGGGACACTGAAGCTTTCTTT. It yields the protein CASTPGDTEAFF. This chain links TRBV19 with TRBJ1-1, with a tentative D call TRBD1 (6 bases). This CDR3 region has 12 residues. Germline-derived CDR1 and CDR2 are LNHDA and SQIVND (reference sequence). V was clipped by 7 bases and J by 3 bases, with 9 bases between them.

This clonotype was recorded many times. This chain uses TRBV6-2 or TRBV6-3 with TRBJ1-1; D is undetermined. The CDR3 consists of 14 residues. Trimming removed 3 bases from V and 1 base from J, with 9 bases in between. CDR1 and CDR2 from the germline V gene are MNHEY and SVGEGT. The CDR3 spells CASSYFAKNTEAFF. The CDR3 DNA sequence: TGTGCCAGCAGTTATTTCGCCAAGAACACTGAAGCTTTCTTT.

J is TRBJ2-7 and V is TRBV19; 8 positions match TRBD1. This CDR3 spans 15 amino acids. The J segment lost 1 base and the V segment lost 5 bases, leaving 7 bases of the junction unmatched. Germline CDR1 reads LNHDA; CDR2 reads SQIVND (reference sequence). CDR3 sequence: CASSRGQGNSYEQYF. The DNA for the CDR3 is TGTGCCAGTAGTCGCGGACAGGGAAATTCCTACGAGCAGTACTTC.

This clonotype was counted at least ten times. The chain is built from TRBV3-1 and TRBJ1-1; maybe TRBD1 (5 bases). Germline lookup yields CDR1 LGHDT and CDR2 YNNKEL (reference sequence). This CDR3 is built from 15 residues. Trimming took off 0 bases at V and 0 bases at J, with 8 bases between the two ends. This CDR3 is CASSQDDSMNTEAFF. CDR3 DNA: TGTGCCAGCAGCCAAGATGACAGCATGAACACTGAAGCTTTCTTT.

Comments on this clonotype: This may be a read error: a much more frequent sequence differs by one nucleotide. No DNA is shown, since the ends of the CDR3 on it are uncertain; the CDR3 is the one TCRdb lists. The chain has TRBV9 and TRBJ2-3; TRBD2 is taken as the D call from the table, unchecked against the DNA. The CDR3 totals 15 residues, both ends included. Germline assignment: CDR1 SGDLS and CDR2 YYNGEE. This chain's CDR3 is CASSVVGSGTDTRYF.

The chain employs TRBV20-1 and TRBJ2-3; 8 bases match TRBD2. From germline, CDR1 is DFQATT and CDR2 SNEGSKA (reference sequence). The V and J ends lost 1 base and 4 bases, in that order; junction bases with no gene match: 10. There are 16 residues in the CDR3. The CDR3 is CSARGRAGEVSDTQYF. Written as DNA, the CDR3 is TGCAGTGCTAGAGGCAGAGCGGGAGAAGTTTCAGATACGCAGTATTTT.

V gene TRBV19 combines with J gene TRBJ1-1, with TRBD1 as a possible D gene (5 bases). The CDR3 totals 16 residues. Per germline, CDR1 LNHDA and CDR2 SQIVND (reference sequence). Deletions cut 6 bases from V and 1 base from J, with 18 bases between. CDR3 in DNA: TGTGCCAGTAGACCCCTCCCGCGGGGGGAGAACACTGAAGCTTTCTTT. The encoded protein is CASRPLPRGENTEAFF. Filled out from reference TRBV19 and TRBJ1-1, the complete variable domain reads DGGITQSPKYLFRKEGQNVTLSCEQNLNHDAMYWYRQDPGQGLRLIYYSQIVNDFQKGDIAEGYSVSREKKESFPLTVTSAQKNPTAFYLCASRPLPRGENTEAFFGQGTRLTVV.

The chain employs TRBV12-3 or TRBV12-4 and TRBJ2-3; D is perhaps TRBD2 (6 bases). The V and J ends lost 1 base and 1 base respectively, with 15 bases between them. The CDR3 runs 17 residues. Here the CDR3 reads CASSLGPLGGGTDTQYF. The CDR3 nucleotides are TGTGCCAGCAGTTTAGGACCGCTGGGCGGGGGCACAGATACGCAGTATTTT.

Worth noting for this clonotype: One base away lies a much larger clone, so this may be a sequencing read error. The genes are TRBV4-1 and TRBJ2-7, with D hard to call. V lost 4 bases and J lost 2, with 12 bases in between. CDR1 is MGHRA, CDR2 YSYEKL, per germline. This CDR3 contains 14 residues. CDR3 region: CASSPPPTAYEQYF. The DNA of the CDR3 is TGCGCCAGCAGCCCCCCACCCACAGCCTACGAGCAGTACTTC.

A few counts support this clonotype. The V and J genes are TRBV7-9 and TRBJ2-7; the match to TRBD1 covers 8 bases. CDR3 length: 16 residues. CDR1 and CDR2 (germline): SEHNR, FQNEAQ (reference sequence). V was pared by 1 base and J by 4 bases, with 9 bases of the junction left unmatched. In DNA form, the CDR3 reads TGTGCCAGCAGCTTAGTGACAGGGGTAATAATTTACGAGCAGTACTTC. It translates to CASSLVTGVIIYEQYF.

There are a few counts of this clonotype. The J gene is TRBJ2-1, the V gene TRBV29-1, with TRBD2 matching 12 bases. Per the germline V gene, CDR1 is SQVTM and CDR2 is ANQGSEA. The CDR3 totals 14 residues. V was clipped by 6 bases and J by 12 bases; unmatched bases: 12. CDR3 in DNA: TGCAGCGTGGATCCGGGACTAGCGGGCCTTGGGCAGTTCTTC. It translates to CSVDPGLAGLGQFF.

This clonotype was seen a handful of times. The J gene is TRBJ2-2, the V gene TRBV29-1, with 11 bases identical to TRBD2. The germline CDR1 and CDR2 sequences are SQVTM and ANQGSEA. This CDR3 is built from 15 residues. V lost 7 bases to trimming and J lost 5 bases; unmatched junction nucleotides: 9. The CDR3 spells CSATSGGPGTGELFF. DNA for the CDR3: TGCAGCGCAACTAGCGGGGGTCCGGGGACCGGGGAGCTGTTTTTT.

This clonotype occurred a few times. The gene calls are TRBV5-1 and TRBJ1-6; TRBD1 aligns across 7 bases. J gave up 13 bases and V 0 bases, and 7 bases lay outside the gene matches. The CDR3 is 14 residues long. The germline V gene encodes CDR1 SGHRS and CDR2 YFSETQ. CDR3 residues: CASSLGQGLNPLHF. CDR3 DNA sequence: TGCGCCAGCAGCTTGGGACAGGGCCTTAATCCCCTCCACTTT.

The rearrangement joins TRBV4-1 to TRBJ2-1; D perhaps matches TRBD2 (5 bases). This CDR3 is built from 16 residues. V was trimmed by 1 base and J by 0 bases, leaving 10 bases between them. Germline values: CDR1 MGHRA, CDR2 YSYEKL. The CDR3 here is CASSQAPSLSYNEQFF. The CDR3 DNA reads as TGCGCCAGCAGCCAAGCTCCTAGCCTCTCCTACAATGAGCAGTTCTTC.

This clonotype was found many times. CDR3 sequence: CASSYSQGYEQYF. Here the CDR3 DNA reads TGTGCCAGCAGTTACTCTCAGGGTTACGAGCAGTACTTC. The chain recombines TRBV6-6 with TRBJ2-7, with D maybe TRBD1 (5 bases). The CDR3 length is 13 residues. Germline CDR1 is MNHNY and CDR2 is SVGAGI (reference sequence). Deletions cut 0 bases from V and 4 bases from J, with 7 bases between.

J is TRBJ2-7 and V is TRBV4-3; D is unclear. From germline, CDR1 is LGHNA and CDR2 YSLEER. The CDR3 totals 14 residues. Trimming left V 0 bases short and J 6 bases short, with 12 bases between. CDR3 nucleotides: TGCGCCAGCAGCCAAGATCACCGGGCAGGCGAGCAGTACTTC. Its translation: CASSQDHRAGEQYF.

This clonotype was seen a handful of times. V is TRBV20-1 and J is TRBJ2-1; D might be TRBD1 (5 bases). Germline CDR1 reads DFQATT; CDR2 reads SNEGSKA (reference sequence). The CDR3 spans 14 residues. V dropped 1 base and J dropped 6 bases, with 13 bases sitting between them. CDR3 sequence: CSARVREEFNEQFF. CDR3 bases: TGCAGTGCTAGAGTCAGGGAAGAATTCAATGAGCAGTTCTTC.

The CDR3 loop reads CSARETPPDSDTEAFF. For the CDR3, the DNA is TGCAGTGCTAGGGAGACGCCCCCGGACAGCGACACTGAAGCTTTCTTT. The chain couples TRBV20-1 to TRBJ1-1, with D perhaps TRBD1 (6 bases). The CDR3 extends over 16 amino acids. V gave up 3 bases and J gave up 3 bases, with 20 bases separating them. Germline V gives CDR1 DFQATT, CDR2 SNEGSKA (reference sequence).

In regard to this clonotype: Given a much more abundant clone one base away, this may be a read error. This chain uses TRBV7-8 with TRBJ2-1; perhaps TRBD1 as D (5 bases). V was clipped by 2 bases and J by 0 bases, with 17 bases between them. Germline V lookup: CDR1 SGHVS, CDR2 FQNEAQ. The CDR3 runs 18 residues. CDR3 in amino acids: CASSLPSTTALSYNEQFF. DNA for the CDR3: TGTGCCAGCAGCTTACCCTCGACGACAGCCCTCTCCTACAATGAGCAGTTCTTC.

This clonotype has more than one count but fewer than ten. The rearrangement links TRBV18 to TRBJ1-1; D remains unclear. The CDR3 totals 14 residues. The ends were cut back, 5 bases at V and 0 bases at J, with 10 bases in the middle. Germline assignment: CDR1 KGHSH and CDR2 LQKENI. The CDR3, as DNA: TGTGCCAGCTCATCGACGACGGTGAACACTGAAGCTTTCTTT. The encoded protein is CASSSTTVNTEAFF.

Comment on this clonotype: A single base separates this from a much larger clone, so it may be a read error. Because it lacks the conserved phenylalanine or tryptophan at the end, this CDR3 is likely a read error. J is TRBJ2-5 and V is TRBV5-1; 7 bases map to TRBD1. Trimming cost V 4 bases and J 5 bases; bases outside gene matches: 8. CDR1 and CDR2 from the germline V gene are SGHRS and YFSETQ. The CDR3 consists of 14 residues. CDR3 sequence (DNA): TGCGCCAGCAGCGTCGAGGGGGCGTGGGAGACCCAGTACTCC. It is translated as CASSVEGAWETQYS.

The chain couples TRBV2 to TRBJ1-5; D is unresolved. The germline V and J ends were trimmed by 6 bases and 1 base, with 13 bases remaining between them. The CDR3 contains 15 residues. From germline, CDR1 is SNHLY and CDR2 FYNNEI. CDR3 sequence (DNA): TGTGCCAGCAGGGGCCGGAAGGGCAGCAATCAGCCCCAGCATTTT. Residues: CASRGRKGSNQPQHF.

This clonotype was observed a few times. The genes are TRBV12-3 or TRBV12-4 and TRBJ2-1; either TRBD1 or TRBD2 may supply D (5 bases each). This CDR3 is built from 14 residues. Trimming shortened V by 7 bases and J by 7 bases, and 17 bases separated the two germline ends. This chain's CDR3 is CASTMTERRNEQFF. The CDR3 DNA reads as TGTGCCAGCACCATGACAGAGAGGAGGAATGAGCAGTTCTTC.

This sequence joins TRBV24-1 and TRBJ1-5; D might be TRBD1 (5 bases). The V end lost 4 bases, the J end lost 4 bases, and 7 bases lay between the germline ends. The CDR3 consists of 13 residues. Germline CDR1 reads KGHDR; CDR2 reads SFDVKD. The CDR3 DNA reads as TGTGCCACCAGTGAAGGGGTTAATCAGCCCCAGCATTTT. Amino acids: CATSEGVNQPQHF.

The chain joins TRBV19 to TRBJ2-5, with D unresolved. V was shortened by 5 bases and J by 1 base, with 8 bases between the two germline ends. CDR3 length: 13 amino acids. The germline V gene has CDR1 LNHDA and CDR2 SQIVND (reference sequence). The CDR3 DNA follows: TGTGCCAGTAGTGATCAGGCCCAAGAGACCCAGTACTTC. Translated: CASSDQAQETQYF.

Many counts were recorded for this clonotype. The chain links TRBV9 to TRBJ2-7; 12 nucleotides match TRBD2. J was trimmed by 7 bases and V by 4 bases; bases with no gene match: 9. This CDR3 has 15 amino acids. Germline values: CDR1 SGDLS, CDR2 YYNGEE. The CDR3 here is CASSPGPTSGGEQYF. Here the CDR3 DNA reads TGTGCCAGCAGCCCCGGCCCGACTAGCGGGGGAGAGCAGTACTTC.

This clonotype was seen repeatedly, ten times or more. The chain links TRBV6-5 to TRBJ2-5; 10 nucleotides match TRBD1. The CDR3 sequence is 14 residues long. Germline V gene sequence: CDR1 MNHEY, CDR2 SVGAGI. The ends lost 6 bases at V and 5 bases at J; junction bases unmatched: 6. In nucleotides, the CDR3 is TGTGCCAGCAGAAGTTGGGACAGGGGTGAGACCCAGTACTTC. Translation: CASRSWDRGETQYF.

This chain links TRBV20-1 with TRBJ2-7, with 9 bases aligning to TRBD1. Germline V gene sequence: CDR1 DFQATT, CDR2 SNEGSKA (reference sequence). Unmatched junction bases numbered 4, after V lost 0 bases and J lost 4 bases. The CDR3 covers 14 residues. The CDR3 sequence is CSARDHRGPYEQYF. The CDR3 DNA reads TGCAGTGCTAGAGACCACAGGGGGCCTTACGAGCAGTACTTC.